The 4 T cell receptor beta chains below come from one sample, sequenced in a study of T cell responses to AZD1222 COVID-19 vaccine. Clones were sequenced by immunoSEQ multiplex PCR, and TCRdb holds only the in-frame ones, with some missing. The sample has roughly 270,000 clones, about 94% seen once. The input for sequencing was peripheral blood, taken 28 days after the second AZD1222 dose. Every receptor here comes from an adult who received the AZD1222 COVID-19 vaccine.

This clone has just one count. This chain's CDR3 is CASSGLLYTGEQFF. CDR3 bases: TGTGCCAGTAGTGGACTCCTCTATACGGGTGAGCAGTTCTTC. The gene calls are TRBV19 and TRBJ2-1, with a possible D match to TRBD2 (5 bases). Germline CDR1 and CDR2: LNHDA and SQIVND (reference sequence). The CDR3 totals 14 residues. Between the trimmed V and J ends, which lost 5 bases and 9 bases, there was a span of 17 bases.

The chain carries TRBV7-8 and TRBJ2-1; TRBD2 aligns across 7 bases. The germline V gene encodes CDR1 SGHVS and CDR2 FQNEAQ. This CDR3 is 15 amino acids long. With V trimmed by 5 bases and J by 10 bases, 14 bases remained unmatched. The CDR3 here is CASSLFLAAPLEQFF. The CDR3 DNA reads TGTGCCAGCAGCCTCTTCCTAGCGGCCCCATTAGAGCAGTTCTTC.

The CDR3 here is CASTLGGDTIYF. Written as DNA, the CDR3 is TGTGCCAGCACCTTAGGGGGGGACACCATATATTTT. V and J are TRBV28 and TRBJ1-3, with D maybe TRBD1 (6 bases). V gave up 7 bases and J gave up 8 bases, with 12 bases separating them. CDR1 and CDR2 from the germline V gene are MDHEN and SYDVKM. The CDR3 length is 12 residues.

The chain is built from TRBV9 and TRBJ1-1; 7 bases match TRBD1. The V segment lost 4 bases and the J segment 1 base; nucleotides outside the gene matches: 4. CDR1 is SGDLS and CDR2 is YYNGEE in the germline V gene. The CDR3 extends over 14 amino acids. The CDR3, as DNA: TGTGCCAGCAGCCCGGGGACAGCGAACACTGAAGCTTTCTTT. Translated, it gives CASSPGTANTEAFF.